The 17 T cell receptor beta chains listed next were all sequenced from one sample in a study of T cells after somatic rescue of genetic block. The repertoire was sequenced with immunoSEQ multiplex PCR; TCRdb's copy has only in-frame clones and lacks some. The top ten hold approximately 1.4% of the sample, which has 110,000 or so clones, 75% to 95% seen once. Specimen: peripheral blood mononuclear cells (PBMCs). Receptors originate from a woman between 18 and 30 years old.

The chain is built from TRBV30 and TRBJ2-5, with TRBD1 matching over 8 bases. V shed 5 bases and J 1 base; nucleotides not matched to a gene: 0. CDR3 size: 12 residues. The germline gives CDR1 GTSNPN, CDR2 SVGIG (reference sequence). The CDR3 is CAWDRGQETQYF. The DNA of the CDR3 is TGTGCCTGGGACAGGGGCCAAGAGACCCAGTACTTC.

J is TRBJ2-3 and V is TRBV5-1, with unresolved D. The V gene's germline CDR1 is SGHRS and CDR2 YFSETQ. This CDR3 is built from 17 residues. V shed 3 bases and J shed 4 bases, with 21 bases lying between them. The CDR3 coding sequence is TGCGCCAGCAGCTCGCCGCTAGGGCTTCTCAACCCAGATACGCAGTATTTT. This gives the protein CASSSPLGLLNPDTQYF.

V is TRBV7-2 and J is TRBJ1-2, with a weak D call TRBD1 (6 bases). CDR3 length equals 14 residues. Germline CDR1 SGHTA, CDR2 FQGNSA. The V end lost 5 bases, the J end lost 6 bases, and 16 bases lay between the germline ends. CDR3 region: CASSPPQGTHGYTF. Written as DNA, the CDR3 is TGTGCCAGCAGCCCACCTCAGGGGACTCATGGCTACACCTTC.

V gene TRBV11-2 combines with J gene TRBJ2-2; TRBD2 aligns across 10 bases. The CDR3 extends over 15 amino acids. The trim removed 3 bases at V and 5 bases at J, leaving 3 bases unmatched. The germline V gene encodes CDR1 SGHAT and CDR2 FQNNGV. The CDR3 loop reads CASSFSGGATGELFF. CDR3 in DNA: TGTGCCAGCAGCTTCAGCGGGGGGGCGACCGGGGAGCTGTTTTTT.

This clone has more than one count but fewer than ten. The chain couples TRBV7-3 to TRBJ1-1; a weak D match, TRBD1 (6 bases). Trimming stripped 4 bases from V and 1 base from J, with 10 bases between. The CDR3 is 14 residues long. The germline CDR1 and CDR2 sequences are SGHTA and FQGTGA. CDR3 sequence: CASSSQGRNTEAFF. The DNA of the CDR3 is TGTGCCAGCAGCTCACAGGGACGGAACACTGAAGCTTTCTTT. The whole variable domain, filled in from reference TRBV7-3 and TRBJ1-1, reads GAGVSQTPSNKVTEKGKYVELRCDPISGHTALYWYRQSLGQGPEFLIYFQGTGAADDSGLPNDRFFAVRPEGSVSTLKIQRTERGDSAVYLCASSSQGRNTEAFFGQGTRLTVV.

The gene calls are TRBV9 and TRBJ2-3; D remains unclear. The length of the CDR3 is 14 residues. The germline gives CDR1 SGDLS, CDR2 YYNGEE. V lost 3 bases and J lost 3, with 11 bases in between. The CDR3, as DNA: TGTGCCAGCAGCGAGGACCTGACAACAGATACGCAGTATTTT. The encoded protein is CASSEDLTTDTQYF.

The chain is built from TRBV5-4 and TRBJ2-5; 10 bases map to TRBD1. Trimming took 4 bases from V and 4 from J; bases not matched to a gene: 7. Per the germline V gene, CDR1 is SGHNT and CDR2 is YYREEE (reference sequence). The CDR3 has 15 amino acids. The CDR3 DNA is TGTGCCAGCAGCCCTAGGGACAGGGGAAGAGAGACCCAGTACTTC. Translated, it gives CASSPRDRGRETQYF.

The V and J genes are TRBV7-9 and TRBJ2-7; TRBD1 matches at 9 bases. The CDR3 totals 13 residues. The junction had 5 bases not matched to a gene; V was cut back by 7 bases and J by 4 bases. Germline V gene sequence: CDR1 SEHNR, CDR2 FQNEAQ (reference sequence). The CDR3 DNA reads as TGTGCCAGCATCCCGGGACAGGGATACGAGCAGTACTTC. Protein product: CASIPGQGYEQYF.

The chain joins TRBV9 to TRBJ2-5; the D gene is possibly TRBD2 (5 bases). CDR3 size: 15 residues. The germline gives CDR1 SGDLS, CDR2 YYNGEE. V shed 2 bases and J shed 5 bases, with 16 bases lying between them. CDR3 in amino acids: CASSVYSGRDETQYF. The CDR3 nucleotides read TGTGCCAGCAGCGTCTACAGCGGACGGGATGAGACCCAGTACTTC.

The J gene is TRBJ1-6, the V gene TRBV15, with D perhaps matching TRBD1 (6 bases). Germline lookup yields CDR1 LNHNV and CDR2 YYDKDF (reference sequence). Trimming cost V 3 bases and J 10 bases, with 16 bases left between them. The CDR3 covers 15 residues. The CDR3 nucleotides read TGTGCCACCAGCAGGGAAGAGACAGGATCCTCACCCCTCCACTTT. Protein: CATSREETGSSPLHF.

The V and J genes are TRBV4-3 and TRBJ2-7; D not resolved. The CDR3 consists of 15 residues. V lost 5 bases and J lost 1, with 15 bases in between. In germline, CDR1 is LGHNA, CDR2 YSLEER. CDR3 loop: CASSCRPRWSYEQYF. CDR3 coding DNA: TGCGCCAGCAGCTGCCGACCCCGTTGGTCCTACGAGCAGTACTTC.

The CDR3 is CATMGQLNYGYTF. CDR3 DNA sequence: TGTGCCACGATGGGACAGCTTAACTATGGCTACACCTTC. The chain links TRBV6-4 to TRBJ1-2; 7 bases are a match to TRBD1. This CDR3 has 13 amino acids. The V gene's germline CDR1 is MRHNA and CDR2 SNTAGT. V dropped 10 bases and J dropped 1; count of bases not matched to a gene: 6.

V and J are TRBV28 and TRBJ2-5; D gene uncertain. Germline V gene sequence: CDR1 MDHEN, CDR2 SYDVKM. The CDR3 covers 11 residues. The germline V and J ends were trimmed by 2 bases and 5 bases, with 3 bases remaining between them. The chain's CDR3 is CASSLTETQYF. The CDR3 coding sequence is TGTGCCAGCAGTTTAACGGAGACCCAGTACTTC.

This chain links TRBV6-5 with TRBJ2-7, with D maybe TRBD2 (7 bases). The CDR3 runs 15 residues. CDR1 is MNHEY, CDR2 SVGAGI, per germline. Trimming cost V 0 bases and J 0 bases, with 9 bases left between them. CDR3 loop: CASSYSGGASYEQYF. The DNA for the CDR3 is TGTGCCAGCAGTTACTCGGGGGGGGCCTCCTACGAGCAGTACTTC.

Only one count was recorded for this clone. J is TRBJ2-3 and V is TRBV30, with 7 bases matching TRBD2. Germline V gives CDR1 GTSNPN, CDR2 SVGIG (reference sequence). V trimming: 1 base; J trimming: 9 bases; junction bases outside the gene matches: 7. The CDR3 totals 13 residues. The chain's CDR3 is CAWSGSLAVTQYF. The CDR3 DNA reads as TGTGCCTGGAGTGGGAGCCTAGCGGTCACGCAGTATTTT.

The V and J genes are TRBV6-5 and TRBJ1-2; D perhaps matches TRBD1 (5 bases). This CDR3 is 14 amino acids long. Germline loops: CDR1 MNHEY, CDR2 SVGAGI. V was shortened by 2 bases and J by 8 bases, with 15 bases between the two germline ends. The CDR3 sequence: CASSYTGGALGYTF. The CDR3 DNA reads TGTGCCAGCAGTTACACAGGAGGGGCGTTAGGCTACACCTTC.

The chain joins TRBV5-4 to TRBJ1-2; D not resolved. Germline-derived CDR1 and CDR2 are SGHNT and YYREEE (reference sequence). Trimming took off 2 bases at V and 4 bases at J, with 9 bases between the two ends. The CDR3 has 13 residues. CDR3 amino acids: CASSFGPSYGYTF. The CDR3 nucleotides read TGTGCCAGCAGCTTTGGGCCGTCCTATGGCTACACCTTC. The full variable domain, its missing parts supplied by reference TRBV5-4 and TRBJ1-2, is ETGVTQSPTHLIKTRGQQVTLRCSSQSGHNTVSWYQQALGQGPQFIFQYYREEENGRGNFPPRFSGLQFPNYSSELNVNALELDDSALYLCASSFGPSYGYTFGSGTRLTVV.